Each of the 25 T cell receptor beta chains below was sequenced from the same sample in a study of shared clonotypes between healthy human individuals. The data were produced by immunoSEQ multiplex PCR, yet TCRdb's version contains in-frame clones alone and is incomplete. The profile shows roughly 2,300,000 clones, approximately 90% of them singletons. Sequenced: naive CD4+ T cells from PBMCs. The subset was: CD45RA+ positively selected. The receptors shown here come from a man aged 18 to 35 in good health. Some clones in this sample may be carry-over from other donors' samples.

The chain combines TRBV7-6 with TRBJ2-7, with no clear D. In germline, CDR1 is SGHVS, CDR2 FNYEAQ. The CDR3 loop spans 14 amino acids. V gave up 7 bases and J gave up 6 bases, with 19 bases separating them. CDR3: CASKSSANSIEQYF. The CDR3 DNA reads TGTGCCAGCAAATCGAGCGCTAACAGCATCGAGCAGTACTTC. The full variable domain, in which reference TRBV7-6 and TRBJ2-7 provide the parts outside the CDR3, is GAGVSQSPRYKVTKRGQDVALRCDPISGHVSLYWYRQALGQGPEFLTYFNYEAQQDKSGLPNDRFSAERPEGSISTLTIQRTEQRDSAMYRCASKSSANSIEQYFGPGTRLTVT.

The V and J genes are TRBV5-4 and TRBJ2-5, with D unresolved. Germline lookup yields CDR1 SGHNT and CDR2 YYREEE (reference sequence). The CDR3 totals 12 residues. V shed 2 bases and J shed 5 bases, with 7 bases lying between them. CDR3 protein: CASSFVGETQYF. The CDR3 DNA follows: TGTGCCAGCAGCTTTGTCGGGGAGACCCAGTACTTC. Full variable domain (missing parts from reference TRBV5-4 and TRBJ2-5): ETGVTQSPTHLIKTRGQQVTLRCSSQSGHNTVSWYQQALGQGPQFIFQYYREEENGRGNFPPRFSGLQFPNYSSELNVNALELDDSALYLCASSFVGETQYFGPGTRLLVL.

CDR3 nucleotides: TGTGCCAGCAGCTTAAGCAGGGACGCCTACAATGAGCAGTTCTTC. Amino acid sequence: CASSLSRDAYNEQFF. This chain links TRBV7-3 with TRBJ2-1; either TRBD1 or TRBD2 may fit D (5 bases each). V was trimmed by 1 base and J by 2 bases, leaving 9 bases between them. Looked up from germline, CDR1 is SGHTA and CDR2 is FQGTGA. The CDR3 loop spans 15 amino acids.

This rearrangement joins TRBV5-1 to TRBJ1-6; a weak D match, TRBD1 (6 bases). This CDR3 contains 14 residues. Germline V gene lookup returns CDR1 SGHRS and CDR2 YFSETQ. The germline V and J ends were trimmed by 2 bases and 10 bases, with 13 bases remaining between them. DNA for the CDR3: TGCGCCAGCAGCTTACAGGGAAGCAGGTCACCCCTCCACTTT. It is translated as CASSLQGSRSPLHF.

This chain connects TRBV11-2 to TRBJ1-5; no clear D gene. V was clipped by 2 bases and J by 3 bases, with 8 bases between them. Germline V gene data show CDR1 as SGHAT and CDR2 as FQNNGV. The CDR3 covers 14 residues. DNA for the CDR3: TGTGCCAGCAGCTTAACTACACCCAATCAGCCCCAGCATTTT. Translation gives CASSLTTPNQPQHF.

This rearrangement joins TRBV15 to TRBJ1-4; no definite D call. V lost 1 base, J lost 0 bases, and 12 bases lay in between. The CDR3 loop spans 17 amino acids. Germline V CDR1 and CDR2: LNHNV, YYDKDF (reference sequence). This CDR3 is CATSRVRRPTTNEKLFF. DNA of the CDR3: TGTGCCACCAGCAGAGTGAGACGGCCAACAACTAATGAAAAACTGTTTTTT.

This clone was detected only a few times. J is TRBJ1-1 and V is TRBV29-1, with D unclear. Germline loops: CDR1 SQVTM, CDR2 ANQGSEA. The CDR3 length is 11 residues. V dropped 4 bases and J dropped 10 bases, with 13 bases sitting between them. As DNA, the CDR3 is TGCAGCGTTGCTGGACGTTCCGGAGCTTTCTTT. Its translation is CSVAGRSGAFF.

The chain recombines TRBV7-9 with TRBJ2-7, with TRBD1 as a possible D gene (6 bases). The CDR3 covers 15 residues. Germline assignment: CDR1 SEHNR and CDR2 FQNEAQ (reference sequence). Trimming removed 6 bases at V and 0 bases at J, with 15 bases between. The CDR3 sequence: CASSPGHTTSYEQYF. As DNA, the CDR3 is TGTGCCAGCAGTCCGGGACACACCACCTCCTACGAGCAGTACTTC.

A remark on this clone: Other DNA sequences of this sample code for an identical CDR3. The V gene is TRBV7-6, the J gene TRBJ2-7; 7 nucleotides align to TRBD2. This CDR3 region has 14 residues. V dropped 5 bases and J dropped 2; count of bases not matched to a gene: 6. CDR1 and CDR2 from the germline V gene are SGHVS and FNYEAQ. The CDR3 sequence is CASSPSGTTYEQYF. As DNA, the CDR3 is TGTGCCAGCAGCCCCAGCGGGACCACCTACGAGCAGTACTTC.

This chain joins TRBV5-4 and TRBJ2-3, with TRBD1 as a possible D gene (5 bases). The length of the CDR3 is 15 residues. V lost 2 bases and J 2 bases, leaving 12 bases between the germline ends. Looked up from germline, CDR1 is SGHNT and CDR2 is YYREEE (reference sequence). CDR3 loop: CASSFRSGATDTQYF. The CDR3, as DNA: TGTGCCAGCAGCTTTCGTAGTGGGGCCACAGATACGCAGTATTTT.

The CDR3, as DNA: TGTGCCAGGAAAGACACCAGCTGGGGAGAGACCCAGTACTTC. This sequence encodes CARKDTSWGETQYF. The chain has TRBV27 and TRBJ2-5; D call uncertain. The V end lost 9 bases, the J end lost 4 bases, and 18 bases lay between the germline ends. Germline V lookup: CDR1 MNHEY, CDR2 SMNVEV (reference sequence). The CDR3 contains 14 residues.

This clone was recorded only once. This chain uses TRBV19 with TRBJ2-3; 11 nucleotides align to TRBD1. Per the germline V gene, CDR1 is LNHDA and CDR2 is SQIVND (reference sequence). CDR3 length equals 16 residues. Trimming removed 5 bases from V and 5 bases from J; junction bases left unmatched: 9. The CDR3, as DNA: TGTGCCAGTAGTGCCCGGGACAGGGGGTATAGAGATACGCAGTATTTT. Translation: CASSARDRGYRDTQYF.

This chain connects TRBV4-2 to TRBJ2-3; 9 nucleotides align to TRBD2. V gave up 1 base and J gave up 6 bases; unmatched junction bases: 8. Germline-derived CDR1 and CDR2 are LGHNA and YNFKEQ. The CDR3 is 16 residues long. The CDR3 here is CASSQGGTSNADTQYF. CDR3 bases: TGTGCCAGCAGCCAAGGCGGGACTAGCAATGCGGATACGCAGTATTTT.

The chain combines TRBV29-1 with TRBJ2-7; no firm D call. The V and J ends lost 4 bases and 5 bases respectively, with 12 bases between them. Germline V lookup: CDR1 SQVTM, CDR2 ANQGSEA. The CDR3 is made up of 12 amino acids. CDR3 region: CSVVGPGDEQYF. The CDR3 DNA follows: TGCAGCGTTGTAGGACCGGGCGACGAGCAGTACTTC.

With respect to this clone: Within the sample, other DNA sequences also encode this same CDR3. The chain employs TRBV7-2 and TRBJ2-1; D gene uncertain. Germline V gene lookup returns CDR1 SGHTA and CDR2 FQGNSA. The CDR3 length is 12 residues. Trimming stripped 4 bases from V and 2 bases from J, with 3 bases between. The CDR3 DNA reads TGTGCCAGCAGCTCCACCTACAATGAGCAGTTCTTC. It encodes CASSSTYNEQFF.

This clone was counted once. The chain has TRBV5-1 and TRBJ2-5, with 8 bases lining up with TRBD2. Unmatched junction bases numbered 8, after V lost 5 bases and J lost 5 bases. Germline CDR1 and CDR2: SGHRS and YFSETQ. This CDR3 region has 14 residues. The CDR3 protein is CASRVTGGAETQYF. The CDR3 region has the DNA TGCGCCAGCAGGGTAACGGGAGGGGCTGAGACCCAGTACTTC.

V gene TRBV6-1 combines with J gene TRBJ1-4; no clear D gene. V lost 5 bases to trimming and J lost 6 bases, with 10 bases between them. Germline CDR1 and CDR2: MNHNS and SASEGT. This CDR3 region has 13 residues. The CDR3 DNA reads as TGTGCCAGCAGTTGGACCCTAGATGAAAAACTGTTTTTT. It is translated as CASSWTLDEKLFF.

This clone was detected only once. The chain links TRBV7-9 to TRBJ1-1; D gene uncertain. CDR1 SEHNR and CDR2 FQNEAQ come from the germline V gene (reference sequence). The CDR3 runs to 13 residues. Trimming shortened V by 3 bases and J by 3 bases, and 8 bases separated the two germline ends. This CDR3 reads CASSFSLYTEAFF. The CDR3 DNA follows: TGTGCCAGCAGCTTCTCTCTTTACACTGAAGCTTTCTTT.

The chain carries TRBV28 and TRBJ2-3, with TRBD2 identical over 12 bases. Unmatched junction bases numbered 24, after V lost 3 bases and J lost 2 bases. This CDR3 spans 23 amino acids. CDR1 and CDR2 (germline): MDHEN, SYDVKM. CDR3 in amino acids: CASSFFISTSGSIRFEPTDTQYF. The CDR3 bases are TGTGCCAGCAGTTTTTTTATTTCGACTAGCGGGAGTATTCGCTTTGAACCCACAGATACGCAGTATTTT.

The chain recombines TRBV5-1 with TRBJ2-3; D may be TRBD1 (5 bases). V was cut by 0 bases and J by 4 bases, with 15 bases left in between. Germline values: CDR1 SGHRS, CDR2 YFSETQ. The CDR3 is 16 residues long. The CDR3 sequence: CASSLDRRVVSDTQYF. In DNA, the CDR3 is TGCGCCAGCAGCTTGGATCGCAGGGTAGTATCAGATACGCAGTATTTT.

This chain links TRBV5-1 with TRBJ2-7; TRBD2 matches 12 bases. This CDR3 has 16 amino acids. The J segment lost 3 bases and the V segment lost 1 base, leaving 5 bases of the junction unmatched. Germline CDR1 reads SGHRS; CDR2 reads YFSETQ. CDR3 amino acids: CASSLTGLAGNYEQYF. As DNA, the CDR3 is TGCGCCAGCAGCTTGACCGGACTAGCGGGAAACTACGAGCAGTACTTC.

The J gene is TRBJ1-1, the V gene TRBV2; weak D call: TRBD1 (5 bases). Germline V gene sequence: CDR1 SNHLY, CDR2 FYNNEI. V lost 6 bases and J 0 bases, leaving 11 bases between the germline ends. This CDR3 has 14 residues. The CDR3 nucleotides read TGTGCCAGCAGCAAGACAGTTTTGAACACTGAAGCTTTCTTT. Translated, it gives CASSKTVLNTEAFF.

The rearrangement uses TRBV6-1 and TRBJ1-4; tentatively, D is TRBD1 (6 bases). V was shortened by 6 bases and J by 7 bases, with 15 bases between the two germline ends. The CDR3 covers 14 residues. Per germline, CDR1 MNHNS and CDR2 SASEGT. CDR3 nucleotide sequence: TGTGCCAGCAGCCGCGGGGGGGCTCCTGAAAAACTGTTTTTT. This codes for CASSRGGAPEKLFF.

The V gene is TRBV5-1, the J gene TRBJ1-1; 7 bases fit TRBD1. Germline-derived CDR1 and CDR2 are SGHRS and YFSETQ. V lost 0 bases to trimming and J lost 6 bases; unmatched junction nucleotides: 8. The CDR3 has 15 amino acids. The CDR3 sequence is CASSLGAGGGAEAFF. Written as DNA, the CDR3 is TGCGCCAGCAGCTTGGGTGCAGGGGGTGGGGCTGAAGCTTTCTTT. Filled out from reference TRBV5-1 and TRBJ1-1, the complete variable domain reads KAGVTQTPRYLIKTRGQQVTLSCSPISGHRSVSWYQQTPGQGLQFLFEYFSETQRNKGNFPGRFSGRQFSNSRSEMNVSTLELGDSALYLCASSLGAGGGAEAFFGQGTRLTVV.

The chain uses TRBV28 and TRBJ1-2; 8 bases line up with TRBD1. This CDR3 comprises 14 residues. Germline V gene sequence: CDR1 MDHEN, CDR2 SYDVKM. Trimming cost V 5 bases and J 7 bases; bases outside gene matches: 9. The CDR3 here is CASSPTGGLFGYTF. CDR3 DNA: TGTGCCAGCAGTCCCACAGGGGGTTTGTTTGGCTACACCTTC.